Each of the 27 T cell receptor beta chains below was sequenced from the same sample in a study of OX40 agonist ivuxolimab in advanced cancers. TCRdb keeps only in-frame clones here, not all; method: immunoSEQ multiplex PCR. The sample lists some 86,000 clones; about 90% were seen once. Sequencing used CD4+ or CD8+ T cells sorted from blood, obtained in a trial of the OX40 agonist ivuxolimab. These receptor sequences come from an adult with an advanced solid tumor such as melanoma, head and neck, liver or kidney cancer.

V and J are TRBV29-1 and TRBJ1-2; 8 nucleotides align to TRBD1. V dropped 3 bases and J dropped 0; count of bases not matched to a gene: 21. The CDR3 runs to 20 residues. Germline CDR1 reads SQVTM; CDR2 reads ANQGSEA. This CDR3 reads CSVDLSDLTGVNRANYGYTF. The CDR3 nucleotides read TGCAGCGTTGACTTGTCTGATCTGACAGGGGTAAACCGAGCTAACTATGGCTACACCTTC. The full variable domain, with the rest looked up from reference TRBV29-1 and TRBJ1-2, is SAVISQKPSRDICQRGTSLTIQCQVDSQVTMMFWYRQQPGQSLTLIATANQGSEATYESGFVIDKFPISRPNLTFSTLTVSNMSPEDSSIYLCSVDLSDLTGVNRANYGYTFGSGTRLTVV.

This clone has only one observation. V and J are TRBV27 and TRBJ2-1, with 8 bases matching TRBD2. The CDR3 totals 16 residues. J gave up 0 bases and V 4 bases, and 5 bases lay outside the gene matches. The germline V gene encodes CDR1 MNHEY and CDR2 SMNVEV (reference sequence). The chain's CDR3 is CASSSPGTSSYNEQFF. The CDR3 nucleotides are TGTGCCAGCAGTTCACCCGGGACTAGCTCCTACAATGAGCAGTTCTTC.

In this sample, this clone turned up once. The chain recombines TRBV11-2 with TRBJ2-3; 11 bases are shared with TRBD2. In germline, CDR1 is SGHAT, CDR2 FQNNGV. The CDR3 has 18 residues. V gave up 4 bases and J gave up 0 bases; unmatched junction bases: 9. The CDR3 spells CASSYSGTSGPSTDTQYF. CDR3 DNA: TGTGCCAGCAGCTACTCCGGGACTAGCGGACCAAGCACAGATACGCAGTATTTT.

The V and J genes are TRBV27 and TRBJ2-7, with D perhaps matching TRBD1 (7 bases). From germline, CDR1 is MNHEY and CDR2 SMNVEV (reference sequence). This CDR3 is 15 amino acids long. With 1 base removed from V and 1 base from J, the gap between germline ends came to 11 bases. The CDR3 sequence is CASSLLADRSYEQYF. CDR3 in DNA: TGTGCCAGCAGTTTATTAGCGGACAGGTCCTACGAGCAGTACTTC.

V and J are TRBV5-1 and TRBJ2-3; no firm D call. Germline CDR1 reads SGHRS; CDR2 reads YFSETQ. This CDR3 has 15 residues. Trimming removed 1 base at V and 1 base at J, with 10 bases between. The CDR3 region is CASSLFSGGTDTQYF. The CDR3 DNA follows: TGCGCCAGCAGCTTGTTTTCGGGCGGCACAGATACGCAGTATTTT.

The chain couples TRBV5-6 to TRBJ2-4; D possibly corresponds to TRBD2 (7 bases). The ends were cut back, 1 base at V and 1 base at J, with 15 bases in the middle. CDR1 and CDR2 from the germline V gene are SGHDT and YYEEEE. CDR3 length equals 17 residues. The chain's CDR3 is CASSLLRGPLAKNIQYF. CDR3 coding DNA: TGTGCCAGCAGCTTGCTGCGGGGGCCGTTGGCCAAAAACATTCAGTACTTC. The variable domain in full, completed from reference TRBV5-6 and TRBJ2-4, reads DAGVTQSPTHLIKTRGQQVTLRCSPKSGHDTVSWYQQALGQGPQFIFQYYEEEERQRGNFPDRFSGHQFPNYSSELNVNALLLGDSALYLCASSLLRGPLAKNIQYFGAGTRLSVL.

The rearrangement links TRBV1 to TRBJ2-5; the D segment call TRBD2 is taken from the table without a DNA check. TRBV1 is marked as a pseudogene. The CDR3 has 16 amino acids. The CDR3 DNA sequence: TGCACCAGCGACGTCTCTAGCGGGAGTCAGCAAGAGACCCAGTACTTC. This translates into CTSDVSSGSQQETQYF.

The chain's CDR3 is CASSIQGAYSNQPQHF. The CDR3 nucleotides are TGTGCCAGTAGTATACAGGGGGCCTATAGCAATCAGCCCCAGCATTTT. The rearrangement uses TRBV19 and TRBJ1-5; 8 bases match TRBD1. CDR1 and CDR2 (germline): LNHDA, SQIVND (reference sequence). V gave up 2 bases and J gave up 0 bases; unmatched junction bases: 3. The CDR3 covers 16 residues.

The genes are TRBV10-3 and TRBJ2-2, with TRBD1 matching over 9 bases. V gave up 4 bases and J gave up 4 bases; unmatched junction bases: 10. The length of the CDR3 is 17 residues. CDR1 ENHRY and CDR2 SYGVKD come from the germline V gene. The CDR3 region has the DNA TGTGCCATCAGTGGCTCCACAGGGGGCGGTGGCACCGGGGAGCTGTTTTTT. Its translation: CAISGSTGGGGTGELFF.

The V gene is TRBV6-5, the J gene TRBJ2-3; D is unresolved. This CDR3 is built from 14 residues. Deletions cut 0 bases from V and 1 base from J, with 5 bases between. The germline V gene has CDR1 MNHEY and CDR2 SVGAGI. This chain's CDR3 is CASSYSEGTDTQYF. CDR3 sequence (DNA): TGTGCCAGCAGTTACTCCGAGGGCACAGATACGCAGTATTTT.

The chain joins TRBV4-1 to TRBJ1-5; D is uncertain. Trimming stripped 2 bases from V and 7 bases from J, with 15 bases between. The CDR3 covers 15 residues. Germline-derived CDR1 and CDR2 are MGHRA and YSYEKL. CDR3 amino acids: CASSQIHTKRQPQHF. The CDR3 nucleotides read TGCGCCAGCAGCCAAATACACACGAAGAGGCAGCCCCAGCATTTT.

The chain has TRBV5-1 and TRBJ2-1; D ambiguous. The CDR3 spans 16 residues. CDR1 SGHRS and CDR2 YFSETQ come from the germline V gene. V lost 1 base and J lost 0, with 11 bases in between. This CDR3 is CASSLPSLRSYNEQFF. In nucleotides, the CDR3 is TGCGCCAGCAGCTTGCCGAGTCTGCGCTCCTACAATGAGCAGTTCTTC.

The CDR3 nucleotides are TGTGCCAGCAGTTTGGGACTAGCGGGATCCAATGAGCAGTTCTTC. It yields the protein CASSLGLAGSNEQFF. The chain uses TRBV28 and TRBJ2-1; 13 bases are shared with TRBD2. The CDR3 has 15 amino acids. With 3 bases clipped from V and 6 bases from J, the junction kept 2 bases outside the gene matches. Germline V gene lookup returns CDR1 MDHEN and CDR2 SYDVKM. The full variable domain, its missing parts supplied by reference TRBV28 and TRBJ2-1, is DVKVTQSSRYLVKRTGEKVFLECVQDMDHENMFWYRQDPGLGLRLIYFSYDVKMKEKGDIPEGYSVSREKKERFSLILESASTNQTSMYLCASSLGLAGSNEQFFGPGTRLTVL.

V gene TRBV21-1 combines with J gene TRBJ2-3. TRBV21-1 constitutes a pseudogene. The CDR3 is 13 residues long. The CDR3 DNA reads TGTGCCAGCAGCAAAAGTGGGACAGATACGCAGTATTTT. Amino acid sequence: CASSKSGTDTQYF.

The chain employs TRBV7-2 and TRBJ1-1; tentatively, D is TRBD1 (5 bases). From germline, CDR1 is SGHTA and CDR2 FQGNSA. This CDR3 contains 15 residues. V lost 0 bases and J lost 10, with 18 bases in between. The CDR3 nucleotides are TGTGCCAGCAGCTTAGCCCCGGGACGGGGGGAGCGAGCTTTCTTT. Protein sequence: CASSLAPGRGERAFF.

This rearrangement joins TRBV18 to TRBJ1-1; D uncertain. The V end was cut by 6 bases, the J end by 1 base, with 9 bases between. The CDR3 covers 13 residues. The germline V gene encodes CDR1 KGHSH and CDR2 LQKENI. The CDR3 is CASSEHKNTEAFF. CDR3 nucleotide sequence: TGTGCCAGCTCGGAGCACAAGAACACTGAAGCTTTCTTT.

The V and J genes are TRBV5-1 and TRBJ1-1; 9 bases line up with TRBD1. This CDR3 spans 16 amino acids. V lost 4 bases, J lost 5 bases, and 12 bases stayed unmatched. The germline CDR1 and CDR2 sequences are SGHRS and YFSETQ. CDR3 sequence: CASSPHTGGAGTEAFF. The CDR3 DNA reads TGCGCCAGCAGCCCTCATACAGGGGGCGCGGGAACTGAAGCTTTCTTT.

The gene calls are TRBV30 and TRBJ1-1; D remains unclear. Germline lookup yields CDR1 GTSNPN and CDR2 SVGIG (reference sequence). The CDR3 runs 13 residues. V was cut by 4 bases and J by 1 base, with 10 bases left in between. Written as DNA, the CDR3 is TGTGCCTGGACTCAGCAGAGGAACACTGAAGCTTTCTTT. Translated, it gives CAWTQQRNTEAFF.

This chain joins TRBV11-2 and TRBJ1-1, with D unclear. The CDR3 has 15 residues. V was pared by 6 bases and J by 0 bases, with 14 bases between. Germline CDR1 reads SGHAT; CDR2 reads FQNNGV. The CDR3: CASRANRRMNTEAFF. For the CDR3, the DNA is TGTGCCAGCAGGGCGAATAGACGGATGAACACTGAAGCTTTCTTT.

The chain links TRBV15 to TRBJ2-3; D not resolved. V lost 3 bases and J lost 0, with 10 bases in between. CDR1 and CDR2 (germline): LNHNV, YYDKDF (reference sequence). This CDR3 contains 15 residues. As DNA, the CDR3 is TGTGCCACCAGCAGTGATAGGCGGAGCACAGATACGCAGTATTTT. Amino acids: CATSSDRRSTDTQYF.

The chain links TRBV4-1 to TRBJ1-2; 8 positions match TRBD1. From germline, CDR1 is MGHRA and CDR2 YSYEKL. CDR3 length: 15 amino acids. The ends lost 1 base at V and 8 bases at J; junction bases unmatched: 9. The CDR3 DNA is TGCGCCAGCAGCCAAGGGACAGGGAAAATAGGAGGCTACACCTTC. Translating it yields CASSQGTGKIGGYTF.

In DNA form, the CDR3 reads TGTGCTAGTGGTTTGGTACAGCGTTGGACAGGGACGGATAATACCAAAAACATTCAGTACTTC. This encodes CASGLVQRWTGTDNTKNIQYF. The chain carries TRBV12-5 and TRBJ2-4; 8 positions match TRBD1. Germline-derived CDR1 and CDR2 are LGHNT and FRNRAP. The CDR3 sequence is 21 residues long. Losses at the gene ends were 0 bases for V and 2 bases for J; bases not matched to a gene: 18.

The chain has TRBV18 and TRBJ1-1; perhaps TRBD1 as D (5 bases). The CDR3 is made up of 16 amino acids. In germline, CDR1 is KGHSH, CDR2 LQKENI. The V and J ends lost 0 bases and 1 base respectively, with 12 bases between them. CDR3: CASSPPAGSGNTEAFF. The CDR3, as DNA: TGTGCCAGCTCACCACCGGCAGGGTCGGGGAACACTGAAGCTTTCTTT.

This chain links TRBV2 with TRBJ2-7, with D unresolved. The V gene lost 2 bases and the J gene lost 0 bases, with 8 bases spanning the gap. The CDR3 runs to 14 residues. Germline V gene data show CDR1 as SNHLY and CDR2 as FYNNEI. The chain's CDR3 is CASSEYLTSYEQYF. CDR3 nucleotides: TGTGCCAGCAGTGAATATCTAACCTCCTACGAGCAGTACTTC.

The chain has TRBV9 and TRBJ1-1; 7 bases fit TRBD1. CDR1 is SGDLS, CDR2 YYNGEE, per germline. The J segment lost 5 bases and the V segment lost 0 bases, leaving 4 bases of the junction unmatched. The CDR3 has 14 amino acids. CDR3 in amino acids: CASSVVGGITEAFF. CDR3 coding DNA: TGTGCCAGCAGCGTAGTAGGGGGCATTACTGAAGCTTTCTTT.

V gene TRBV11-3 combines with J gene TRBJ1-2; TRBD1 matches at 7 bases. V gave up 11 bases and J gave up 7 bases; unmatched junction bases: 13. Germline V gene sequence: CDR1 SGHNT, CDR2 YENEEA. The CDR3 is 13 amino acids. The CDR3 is CASTTTGVGGYTF. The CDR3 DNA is TGTGCCTCCACAACCACAGGGGTCGGTGGCTACACCTTC.

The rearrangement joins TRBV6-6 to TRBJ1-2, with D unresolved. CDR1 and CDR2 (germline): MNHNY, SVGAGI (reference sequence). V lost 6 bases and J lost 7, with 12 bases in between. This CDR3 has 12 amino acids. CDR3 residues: CASRPDIGGYTF. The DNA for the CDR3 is TGTGCCAGCAGGCCGGATATAGGTGGCTACACCTTC.